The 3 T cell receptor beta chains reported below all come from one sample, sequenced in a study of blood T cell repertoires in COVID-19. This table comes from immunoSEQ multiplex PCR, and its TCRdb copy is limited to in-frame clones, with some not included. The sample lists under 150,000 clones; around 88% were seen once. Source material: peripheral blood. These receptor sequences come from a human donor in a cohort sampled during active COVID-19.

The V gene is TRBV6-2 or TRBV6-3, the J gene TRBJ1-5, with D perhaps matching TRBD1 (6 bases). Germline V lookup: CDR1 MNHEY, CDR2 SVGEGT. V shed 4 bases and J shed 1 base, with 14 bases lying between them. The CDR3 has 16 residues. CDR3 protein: CASSSRAGASNQPQHF. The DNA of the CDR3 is TGTGCCAGCAGTTCCCGAGCGGGGGCAAGCAATCAGCCCCAGCATTTT.

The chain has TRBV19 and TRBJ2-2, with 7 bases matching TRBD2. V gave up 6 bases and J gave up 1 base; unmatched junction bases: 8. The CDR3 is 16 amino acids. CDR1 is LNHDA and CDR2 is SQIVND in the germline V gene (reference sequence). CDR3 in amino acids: CASRRTSFRNTGELFF. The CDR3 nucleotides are TGTGCCAGTAGACGGACTAGTTTTCGGAACACCGGGGAGCTGTTTTTT.

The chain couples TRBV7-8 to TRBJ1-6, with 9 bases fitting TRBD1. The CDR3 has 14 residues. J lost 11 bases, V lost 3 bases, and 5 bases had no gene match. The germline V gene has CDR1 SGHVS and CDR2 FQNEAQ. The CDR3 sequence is CASSFTGGGPPLHF. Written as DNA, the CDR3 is TGTGCCAGCAGCTTTACAGGGGGCGGACCACCCCTCCACTTT.